The subject of this entry is one T cell receptor beta chain. Germline V gives CDR1 SGDLS, CDR2 YYNGEE. Trimming left V 5 bases short and J 3 bases short, with 12 bases between. The CDR3 extends over 13 amino acids. This entry comes from a study of T cell responses to AZD1222 COVID-19 vaccine. Using immunoSEQ multiplex PCR, the repertoire was profiled, and TCRdb retains in-frame clones only, with some absent. The sample consists of about 180,000 clones, approximately 86% of them appearing once. This chain links TRBV9 with TRBJ2-7; possibly TRBD1 for D (6 bases). The sequence was collected from an adult in good health. The material sequenced was peripheral blood, taken on day 0 of AZD1222 vaccination. The CDR3 sequence is CASSLQGGYEQYF. The CDR3 DNA is TGTGCCAGCAGTCTGCAAGGGGGCTACGAGCAGTACTTC. The complete variable domain, with remaining parts taken from reference TRBV9 and TRBJ2-7, reads DSGVTQTPKHLITATGQRVTLRCSPRSGDLSVYWYQQSLDQGLQFLIQYYNGEERAKGNILERFSAQQFPDLHSELNLSSLELGDSALYFCASSLQGGYEQYFGPGTRLTVT.